This TCR beta chain appears in the sequencing data of a study of T cell responses to AZD1222 COVID-19 vaccine (dated by TCRdb to about 2021). Describing the broader study: TCR sequencing was performed for 233 trial participants, of whom about 200 were given two doses of AZD1222 and roughly 25 were given two doses of MenACWY control vaccine. Trial participants were enrolled into age subgroups of 18-55, 56-69 and 70-plus years, which contained about 150, 27 and 61 TCR-sequenced participants, respectively. General study outcomes and caveats: In the small 56-69-year group, the increase in depth fell short of significance, most likely because of low power. Conclusions about previously exposed vaccinees are limited because only six or seven AZD1222 recipients were SARS-CoV-2 seropositive at baseline. Participants were mostly white British, with more females than males. The authors suggested clonal diversity may have been underestimated. The vaccine-associated CD4 TCRs covered the entire spike protein, and the dominant responses fell in regions 160-218 and 743-854. Because no day 14 peak-response samples were available, repertoires were characterized only after the peak T cell response. Reportedly, close to half of the unique spike-specific TCRs recognized epitopes lying outside the regions that are mutated in the B.1.351 and B.1.1.7 variants. A significant rise in spike-specific TCR breadth and depth was observed after two AZD1222 doses relative to day 0 and relative to MenACWY recipients.

From the cysteine through the phenylalanine, the CDR3 covers 16 amino acids. Only the CDR3 DNA stays, 48 bases, in frame from base 1. Germline trimming: 5 bases from V, 1 base from J; junction bases outside gene matches: 8. Per the germline V gene, SGHAT is the CDR1 and FQNNGV is the CDR2. The sample's time point label, in plain terms: about 28 days (+/-7) after the second vaccine dose. AZD1222 recipients whose second dose came at about 4 weeks and those whose second dose came at about 12 weeks were combined into one group, since spike-specific TCR depth and breadth did not differ between the two schedules. Samples from vaccinated people were obtained from the UK trials COV001 and COV002, which included a single-blind randomized controlled phase 2/3 trial of AZD1222 (ChAdOx1 nCoV-19) in healthy adults. Trial participant PBMC samples were collected at day 0 and day 28 after the second dose for TCRbeta chain sequencing.

To note about this clone: It has no known antigen specificity. There are no base qualities to consult, and no much larger clone falls within one base.

The CDR3 regions of human TCRbeta chains were analyzed by immunosequencing. The authors processed their data as follows. TCRs in the repertoires were compared against a reference library of SARS-CoV-2-specific TCRs that had been generated with the MIRA antigen-specificity platform. Breadth was defined as the fraction of unique TCRs that were SARS-CoV-2-associated. Depth was defined as the fraction of total T cells that were SARS-CoV-2-associated. Using the MIRA data, each spike-specific TCR was assigned both to the spike region to which the TCR was reactive and to a CD4 or CD8 class. Log10-transformed breadth and depth values were compared by one-way ANOVA with Sidak's multiple comparisons tests. TCRdb stores this immuneACCESS table with in-frame sequences only. Part of the clones is absent; in the studies checked, under half of the shortfall reflects unresolved V genes, and no reason is known for the rest. The V and J calls and the clone size are those of that table, but D and trimming were determined from the DNA. The sample contains around 110,000 clones, approximately 90% of them found a single time. The top ten hold approximately 9.3% of the sample.

The sequence was collected from an adult who received the AZD1222 COVID-19 vaccine. Sample: peripheral blood, taken 28 days after the second AZD1222 dose. The rearranged chain carries TRBV11-2 and TRBJ2-4, with 7 bases aligning to TRBD2. The DNA sequence reads TGTGCCAGCAGCGATAGCGAGCGGGACGCCAAAAACATTCAGTACTTC. The encoded protein is CASSDSERDAKNIQYF.